These 22 T cell receptor beta chains came from one sample sequenced in a study of high-grade serous ovarian cancer treatment subgroups. Tumor tissue was taken before any definitive surgery or chemotherapy was given. Here immunoSEQ multiplex PCR was the method, and the copy in TCRdb shows in-frame clones only, minus some. The table has more than 35,000 clones, 75% to 85% seen once. Sequencing input: tumor tissue. The source is a human donor with high-grade serous ovarian cancer.

This chain uses TRBV6-5 with TRBJ2-7; weak D call: TRBD1 (5 bases). CDR3 length: 13 amino acids. The germline V and J ends were trimmed by 5 bases and 0 bases, with 8 bases remaining between them. The germline CDR1 and CDR2 sequences are MNHEY and SVGAGI. The CDR3 spells CASSRQRSYEQYF. The CDR3 DNA follows: TGTGCCAGCAGTCGACAGCGCTCCTACGAGCAGTACTTC.

This clone was picked up one time. The V and J genes are TRBV5-1 and TRBJ2-6, with D perhaps TRBD1 (6 bases). Germline values: CDR1 SGHRS, CDR2 YFSETQ. CDR3 length: 17 amino acids. Trimming left V 3 bases short and J 0 bases short, with 13 bases between. The chain's CDR3 is CASSSDSPRSGANVLTF. The CDR3 DNA follows: TGCGCCAGCAGCTCGGACAGTCCCCGCTCTGGGGCCAACGTCCTGACTTTC.

The V call is TRBV6-1, the J call TRBJ2-7; D uncertain. Germline values: CDR1 MNHNS, CDR2 SASEGT. Trimming took 6 bases from V and 0 from J, leaving 12 bases between them. The CDR3 has 14 residues. The CDR3 region has the DNA TGTGCCAGCAGCCCACGATACGACTCCTACGAGCAGTACTTC. Translated: CASSPRYDSYEQYF.

CDR3 nucleotides: TGTGCCAGTAGTACCGGGACAGGGGGCCGGTCTAATGAAAAACTGTTTTTT. Translation gives CASSTGTGGRSNEKLFF. The J gene is TRBJ1-4, the V gene TRBV19, with TRBD1 identical over 12 bases. Germline CDR1 is LNHDA and CDR2 is SQIVND (reference sequence). Trimming cost V 4 bases and J 3 bases; bases outside gene matches: 6. CDR3 length: 17 amino acids.

This chain connects TRBV29-1 to TRBJ2-2; 12 positions match TRBD2. Germline assignment: CDR1 SQVTM and CDR2 ANQGSEA. The CDR3 contains 15 residues. V trimming: 6 bases; J trimming: 3 bases; junction bases outside the gene matches: 5. The CDR3 here is CSVGTSGLHTGELFF. The CDR3 DNA reads TGCAGCGTCGGGACTAGCGGGCTCCACACCGGGGAGCTGTTTTTT.

The chain has TRBV11-2 and TRBJ2-5, with D possibly matching TRBD2 (6 bases). This CDR3 is 14 amino acids long. Between the trimmed V and J ends, which lost 4 bases and 5 bases, there was a span of 14 bases. Germline CDR1 is SGHAT and CDR2 is FQNNGV. The CDR3 region is CASSSGVRGETQYF. The DNA for the CDR3 is TGTGCCAGCAGCTCGGGGGTTCGGGGGGAGACCCAGTACTTC.

The chain employs TRBV21-1 and TRBJ2-6. TRBV21-1 is annotated as a pseudogene. CDR3 length: 17 residues. The CDR3 bases are TGTGCCAGCAGCAAAGAGGGAGACAGCACTGGGGCCAACGTCCTGACTTTC. Translating gives CASSKEGDSTGANVLTF.

This rearrangement joins TRBV28 to TRBJ1-1; D ambiguous. The CDR3 runs to 13 residues. V lost 6 bases and J lost 1, with 9 bases in between. CDR1 is MDHEN and CDR2 is SYDVKM in the germline V gene. CDR3 sequence (DNA): TGTGCCAGCAGCTACCCGGAGAACACTGAAGCTTTCTTT. Protein: CASSYPENTEAFF.

The rearrangement joins TRBV7-8 to TRBJ1-4, with TRBD1 matching 7 bases. There are 17 residues in the CDR3. Per germline, CDR1 SGHVS and CDR2 FQNEAQ. V was pared by 0 bases and J by 8 bases, with 12 bases of the junction left unmatched. The CDR3 coding sequence is TGTGCCAGCAGCTTAGCTAGGGGGACAGCCCGAGCAGAAAAACTGTTTTTT. This translates into CASSLARGTARAEKLFF.

The chain carries TRBV7-3 and TRBJ2-3; perhaps TRBD2 as D (6 bases). In germline, CDR1 is SGHTA, CDR2 FQGTGA. This CDR3 has 15 residues. V dropped 5 bases and J dropped 3 bases, with 15 bases sitting between them. Here the CDR3 DNA reads TGTGCCAGCAGCCAAACAGGAGGGGAAACAGATACGCAGTATTTT. Translation: CASSQTGGETDTQYF.

The sample holds a few counts of this clone. V gene TRBV7-2 combines with J gene TRBJ1-1; D call uncertain. The CDR3 spans 13 residues. V was clipped by 7 bases and J by 1 base, with 10 bases between them. Germline V CDR1 and CDR2: SGHTA, FQGNSA. The CDR3 sequence is CASTLIENTEAFF. The CDR3 DNA reads TGTGCCAGCACTCTGATCGAGAACACTGAAGCTTTCTTT.

V and J are TRBV27 and TRBJ2-7, with TRBD1 matching 11 bases. The CDR3 length is 18 residues. In germline, CDR1 is MNHEY, CDR2 SMNVEV (reference sequence). The V gene end was trimmed by 6 bases and the J gene end by 2 bases; junction bases not matched to a gene: 15. CDR3 sequence (DNA): TGTGCCAGCAGGGAAACCGGGACAGGGGGATTAGACGCCTACGAGCAGTACTTC. It encodes CASRETGTGGLDAYEQYF.

V usage is TRBV5-6 and J usage is TRBJ2-7, with D possibly matching TRBD1 (6 bases). The CDR3 contains 17 residues. CDR1 is SGHDT, CDR2 YYEEEE, per germline. The V end was cut by 1 base, the J end by 3 bases, with 20 bases between. The CDR3 spells CASSLIPGQRKVYEQYF. DNA for the CDR3: TGTGCCAGCAGCTTGATCCCCGGACAGCGTAAGGTCTACGAGCAGTACTTC.

V usage is TRBV18 and J usage is TRBJ1-2, with 7 bases fitting TRBD1. The CDR3 is 13 amino acids. Germline values: CDR1 KGHSH, CDR2 LQKENI. Unmatched junction bases numbered 2, after V lost 4 bases and J lost 3 bases. CDR3 bases: TGTGCCAGCTCACGAGACAGGGACTATGGCTACACCTTC. It translates to CASSRDRDYGYTF.

This clone was detected only once. V gene TRBV6-5 combines with J gene TRBJ1-1; no definite D call. V was cut by 0 bases and J by 4 bases, with 12 bases left in between. This CDR3 comprises 15 residues. CDR1 and CDR2 from the germline V gene are MNHEY and SVGAGI. The CDR3 coding sequence is TGTGCCAGCAGTTACTCGGGCGGCGCGGGCACTGAAGCTTTCTTT. Its translation is CASSYSGGAGTEAFF.

This rearrangement joins TRBV19 to TRBJ1-3, with D unresolved. The germline V gene encodes CDR1 LNHDA and CDR2 SQIVND (reference sequence). This CDR3 comprises 14 residues. Trimming left V 9 bases short and J 0 bases short, with 12 bases between. In nucleotides, the CDR3 is TGTGCCAGCATATTCGGAAGCTCTGGAAACACCATATATTTT. Protein product: CASIFGSSGNTIYF.

This chain connects TRBV4-3 to TRBJ2-6; D is uncertain. The CDR3 sequence is 20 residues long. CDR1 LGHNA and CDR2 YSLEER come from the germline V gene. V lost 0 bases and J lost 0, with 18 bases in between. CDR3 loop: CASSQDITDSYPSGANVLTF. Written as DNA, the CDR3 is TGCGCCAGCAGCCAAGATATCACAGATTCCTACCCCTCTGGGGCCAACGTCCTGACTTTC.

The V and J genes are TRBV11-1 and TRBJ1-1, with unresolved D. CDR3 length: 11 residues. The germline V gene has CDR1 SGHAT and CDR2 FQDESV (reference sequence). The V and J ends lost 1 base and 5 bases respectively, with 2 bases between them. The CDR3 here is CASSLGTEAFF. In DNA form, the CDR3 reads TGTGCCAGCAGCTTAGGGACTGAAGCTTTCTTT.

The chain is built from TRBV6-5 and TRBJ2-7; 10 positions match TRBD2. In germline, CDR1 is MNHEY, CDR2 SVGAGI. V trimming: 0 bases; J trimming: 4 bases; junction bases outside the gene matches: 3. The CDR3 is 15 amino acids. The CDR3 nucleotides are TGTGCCAGCAGTTACTCGGGTAGCGGGAGGTACGAGCAGTACTTC. It translates to CASSYSGSGRYEQYF.

This clone was detected only a few times. The genes are TRBV6-5 and TRBJ1-2; no reliable D call. With 0 bases removed from V and 6 bases from J, the gap between germline ends came to 14 bases. Per germline, CDR1 MNHEY and CDR2 SVGAGI. CDR3 size: 15 residues. CDR3 DNA: TGTGCCAGCAGTTACTCGAAGGGAAAGGAGAATGGCTACACCTTC. Translated: CASSYSKGKENGYTF.

Comments on this clone: One end of the junction fails to match germline, which may point to a read error. The chain uses TRBV2 and TRBJ2-1, with D perhaps matching TRBD2 (6 bases). The CDR3 has 15 amino acids. Germline CDR1 SNHLY, CDR2 FYNNEI. CDR3 residues: CASREGEALWNEQFF. Here the CDR3 DNA reads TGTGCCAGCAGAGAAGGGGAGGCCCTGTGGAATGAGCAGTTCTTC.

This rearrangement joins TRBV29-1 to TRBJ1-2; 7 nucleotides line up with TRBD1. This CDR3 is 13 amino acids long. CDR1 and CDR2 from the germline V gene are SQVTM and ANQGSEA. V lost 3 bases to trimming and J lost 5 bases; unmatched junction nucleotides: 6. The CDR3: CSVEWDRPYGYTF. CDR3 bases: TGCAGCGTTGAGTGGGACAGACCTTATGGCTACACCTTC.